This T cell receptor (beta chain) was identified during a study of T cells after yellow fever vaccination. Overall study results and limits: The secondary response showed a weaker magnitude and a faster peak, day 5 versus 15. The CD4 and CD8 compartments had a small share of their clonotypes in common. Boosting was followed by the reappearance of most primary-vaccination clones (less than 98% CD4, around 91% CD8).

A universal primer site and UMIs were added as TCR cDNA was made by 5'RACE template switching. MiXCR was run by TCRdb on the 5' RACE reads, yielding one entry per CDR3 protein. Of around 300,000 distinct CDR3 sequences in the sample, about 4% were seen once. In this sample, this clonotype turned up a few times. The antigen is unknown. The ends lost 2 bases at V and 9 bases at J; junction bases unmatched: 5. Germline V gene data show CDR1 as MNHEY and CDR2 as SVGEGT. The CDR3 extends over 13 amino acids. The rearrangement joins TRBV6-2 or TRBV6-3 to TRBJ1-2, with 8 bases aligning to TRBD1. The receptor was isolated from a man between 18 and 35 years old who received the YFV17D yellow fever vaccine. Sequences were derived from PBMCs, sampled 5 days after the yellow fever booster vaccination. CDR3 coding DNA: TGTGCCAGCAGTTACCCGGGACAGGTCAGCTACACCTTC. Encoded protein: CASSYPGQVSYTF.